This TCR beta chain was sequenced in a study of OX40 agonist ivuxolimab in advanced cancers. Overall study context: Patients undergoing dose escalation presented with hepatocellular carcinoma, melanoma, renal cell or head and neck cancer.

Libraries were prepared by immunoSEQ multiplex PCR; TCRdb keeps only in-frame clonotypes and omits some of them. The sample holds about 28,000 clones, around 85% seen once. The V segment lost 7 bases and the J segment 9 bases; nucleotides outside the gene matches: 20. CDR3 length: 18 residues. CDR1 and CDR2 (germline): MNHGY, SVAAGI. The TCR originated in an adult with an advanced solid tumor such as melanoma, head and neck, liver or kidney cancer. V and J are TRBV6-9 and TRBJ2-3, with 12 bases matching TRBD2. The source material was CD4+ or CD8+ T cells sorted from blood, sampled in a trial of the OX40 agonist ivuxolimab. DNA of the CDR3: TGTGCCAGCACCATTCGGGGAAAGCCCGGGACTAGCGGGCTCACGCAGTATTTT. It yields the protein CASTIRGKPGTSGLTQYF.